These 20 T cell receptor beta chains originate from one sample sequenced in a study of T cell responses to AZD1222 COVID-19 vaccine. Sequencing was performed with immunoSEQ multiplex PCR; in TCRdb, only in-frame clones are kept and a portion is missing. The profile shows approximately 150,000 clones, roughly 92% of them singletons. The starting material was peripheral blood, obtained on day 0 of AZD1222 vaccination. The receptors originated from an adult in good health.

The V gene is TRBV18, the J gene TRBJ2-7; 9 nucleotides match TRBD1. Losses at the gene ends were 3 bases for V and 0 bases for J; bases not matched to a gene: 3. Germline V CDR1 and CDR2: KGHSH, LQKENI. The CDR3 sequence is 15 residues long. This CDR3 is CASSPRDRVSYEQYF. DNA of the CDR3: TGTGCCAGCTCACCTCGGGACAGGGTCTCCTACGAGCAGTACTTC. Using reference TRBV18 and TRBJ2-7 for the parts outside the CDR3, the full variable domain is NAGVMQNPRHLVRRRGQEARLRCSPMKGHSHVYWYRQLPEEGLKFMVYLQKENIIDESGMPKERFSAEFPKEGPSILRIQQVVRGDSAAYFCASSPRDRVSYEQYFGPGTRLTVT.

The chain uses TRBV28 and TRBJ1-2, with TRBD1 identical over 7 bases. The trim removed 1 base at V and 4 bases at J, leaving 6 bases unmatched. Germline assignment: CDR1 MDHEN and CDR2 SYDVKM. CDR3 length: 15 residues. The CDR3 here is CASSLYRGGSYGYTF. The CDR3 DNA reads TGTGCCAGCAGTTTATATCGAGGGGGCTCCTATGGCTACACCTTC.

This rearrangement joins TRBV5-8 to TRBJ2-7; TRBD1 aligns across 9 bases. Germline-derived CDR1 and CDR2 are SGHTS and YDEGEE. Germline trimming cut 4 bases from V and 2 bases from J; bases unmatched to any gene: 7. CDR3 size: 15 residues. The CDR3 DNA sequence: TGTGCCAGCAGCAGATACAGGGGGCCTACCTACGAGCAGTACTTC. Translation gives CASSRYRGPTYEQYF.

J is TRBJ1-1 and V is TRBV15; D call uncertain. CDR3 size: 13 residues. Germline lookup yields CDR1 LNHNV and CDR2 YYDKDF (reference sequence). V was shortened by 5 bases and J by 0 bases, with 7 bases between the two germline ends. CDR3 in DNA: TGTGCCACCAGCCTTCAGGTGAACACTGAAGCTTTCTTT. Its translation: CATSLQVNTEAFF.

The V call is TRBV7-3, the J call TRBJ2-3; TRBD1 agrees at 9 bases. Germline V gene data show CDR1 as SGHTA and CDR2 as FQGTGA. V lost 5 bases, J lost 6 bases, and 3 bases stayed unmatched. The CDR3 covers 13 residues. CDR3 nucleotides: TGTGCCAGCAGCCCCGGACAGGGGGATACGCAGTATTTT. Its protein product is CASSPGQGDTQYF.

This sequence joins TRBV4-1 and TRBJ2-3; D gene uncertain. The CDR3 spans 15 residues. The germline V gene encodes CDR1 MGHRA and CDR2 YSYEKL. Trimming shortened V by 6 bases and J by 2 bases, and 15 bases separated the two germline ends. The CDR3 DNA follows: TGCGCCAGCAGGTCGTGGCAGGCCCTCACAGATACGCAGTATTTT. Translated: CASRSWQALTDTQYF.

The sample holds one count of this clone. The chain joins TRBV6-5 to TRBJ2-5; D not certain. The CDR3 loop spans 14 amino acids. From germline, CDR1 is MNHEY and CDR2 SVGAGI. The V end lost 8 bases, the J end lost 2 bases, and 15 bases lay between the germline ends. The chain's CDR3 is CASGGSFPQETQYF. The CDR3 DNA follows: TGTGCCAGCGGCGGTAGTTTCCCTCAAGAGACCCAGTACTTC.

This rearrangement joins TRBV6-5 to TRBJ2-3; D is undetermined. The V end was cut by 10 bases, the J end by 1 base, with 9 bases between. CDR3 size: 12 residues. CDR1 MNHEY and CDR2 SVGAGI come from the germline V gene. The CDR3 spells CATQWGTDTQYF. CDR3 DNA sequence: TGTGCCACCCAGTGGGGCACAGATACGCAGTATTTT.

This clone was seen a handful of times. This chain uses TRBV2 with TRBJ1-2; D unresolved. Germline V gene data show CDR1 as SNHLY and CDR2 as FYNNEI. The CDR3 totals 12 residues. Trimming removed 7 bases at V and 1 base at J, with 7 bases between. The CDR3 is CASKESNYGYTF. In DNA form, the CDR3 reads TGTGCCAGCAAAGAGAGTAACTATGGCTACACCTTC.

The chain employs TRBV7-8 and TRBJ2-3, with D maybe TRBD2 (5 bases). Trimming shortened V by 6 bases and J by 6 bases, and 22 bases separated the two germline ends. The V gene's germline CDR1 is SGHVS and CDR2 FQNEAQ. The CDR3 has 16 residues. The CDR3 nucleotides read TGTGCCAGCAGTCTAAGGAGCACTAGGCGCCCCGATACGCAGTATTTT. The encoded protein is CASSLRSTRRPDTQYF.

The J gene is TRBJ1-1, the V gene TRBV7-2; D gene ambiguous. The CDR3 contains 14 residues. Between the trimmed V and J ends, which lost 0 bases and 3 bases, there was a span of 8 bases. Germline lookup yields CDR1 SGHTA and CDR2 FQGNSA. The CDR3 region is CASSLAPQDTEAFF. CDR3 bases: TGTGCCAGCAGCTTAGCGCCCCAGGACACTGAAGCTTTCTTT. Full variable domain (outside the CDR3, taken from reference TRBV7-2 and TRBJ1-1): GAGVSQSPSNKVTEKGKDVELRCDPISGHTALYWYRQSLGQGLEFLIYFQGNSAPDKSGLPSDRFSAERTGGSVSTLTIQRTQQEDSAVYLCASSLAPQDTEAFFGQGTRLTVV.

This chain uses TRBV19 with TRBJ2-1; D gene ambiguous. This CDR3 spans 15 amino acids. V was trimmed by 6 bases and J by 0 bases, leaving 12 bases between them. CDR1 and CDR2 from the germline V gene are LNHDA and SQIVND (reference sequence). The DNA for the CDR3 is TGTGCCAGTAGAGTCGACGGTAGCTCCTACAATGAGCAGTTCTTC. Translation: CASRVDGSSYNEQFF.

The sample holds one count of this clone. The chain employs TRBV28 and TRBJ2-1; D is unclear. This CDR3 comprises 16 residues. V was pared by 2 bases and J by 6 bases, with 17 bases between. Germline V gene data show CDR1 as MDHEN and CDR2 as SYDVKM. The CDR3 sequence is CASSLKGIGRFNEQFF. Here the CDR3 DNA reads TGTGCCAGCAGTTTAAAGGGTATTGGGCGGTTCAATGAGCAGTTCTTC.

V usage is TRBV19 and J usage is TRBJ1-5, with D uncertain. The CDR3 has 14 residues. With 5 bases removed from V and 3 bases from J, the gap between germline ends came to 11 bases. The germline V gene has CDR1 LNHDA and CDR2 SQIVND (reference sequence). The CDR3 bases are TGTGCCAGTAGTGCCGGCTTAAACAATCAGCCCCAGCATTTT. Its translation is CASSAGLNNQPQHF.

The V call is TRBV5-4, the J call TRBJ2-2; D possibly uses TRBD1 or TRBD2 (6 bases each). The CDR3 loop spans 16 amino acids. CDR1 is SGHNT and CDR2 is YYREEE in the germline V gene (reference sequence). V shed 2 bases and J shed 1 base, with 12 bases lying between them. The DNA of the CDR3 is TGTGCCAGCAGCTTTGGCGGGACAAAGAACACCGGGGAGCTGTTTTTT. It is translated as CASSFGGTKNTGELFF.

The J gene is TRBJ2-7, the V gene TRBV4-1; TRBD1 matches at 9 bases. CDR3 size: 17 residues. In germline, CDR1 is MGHRA, CDR2 YSYEKL. Unmatched junction bases numbered 6, after V lost 0 bases and J lost 0 bases. In DNA, the CDR3 is TGCGCCAGCAGCCAAGATCCGACAGGGGGAATCTCCTACGAGCAGTACTTC. Amino acid sequence: CASSQDPTGGISYEQYF.

The chain joins TRBV7-3 to TRBJ2-2; no firm D call. This CDR3 is built from 13 residues. The germline V and J ends were trimmed by 8 bases and 1 base, with 8 bases remaining between them. Germline V gene lookup returns CDR1 SGHTA and CDR2 FQGTGA. The CDR3 loop reads CASGDMNTGELFF. The CDR3 DNA reads as TGTGCCAGCGGAGATATGAACACCGGGGAGCTGTTTTTT.

This chain uses TRBV28 with TRBJ2-2; D possibly corresponds to TRBD1 (6 bases). Per germline, CDR1 MDHEN and CDR2 SYDVKM. V dropped 5 bases and J dropped 2 bases, with 12 bases sitting between them. The CDR3 totals 15 residues. This chain's CDR3 is CASSLPGVNTGELFF. CDR3 nucleotide sequence: TGTGCCAGCAGTCTCCCAGGGGTTAACACCGGGGAGCTGTTTTTT.

V gene TRBV18 combines with J gene TRBJ1-1; a possible D gene is TRBD1 (5 bases). The ends were cut back, 3 bases at V and 1 base at J, with 12 bases in the middle. CDR1 and CDR2 from the germline V gene are KGHSH and LQKENI. This CDR3 is 15 amino acids long. The CDR3 sequence is CASSPAWGENTEAFF. The CDR3 bases are TGTGCCAGCTCACCGGCGTGGGGCGAGAACACTGAAGCTTTCTTT.

V is TRBV28 and J is TRBJ2-3, with a tentative D call TRBD2 (6 bases). V was pared by 6 bases and J by 6 bases, with 13 bases between. The CDR3 is made up of 13 amino acids. Germline assignment: CDR1 MDHEN and CDR2 SYDVKM. The CDR3 bases are TGTGCCAGCAGAGGAGGGATGGTGGATACGCAGTATTTT. It is translated as CASRGGMVDTQYF.